This T cell receptor beta chain was captured by sequencing in a study of human CD8 memory T cell subsets. General study points: Diversity in stem-like memory and precursor exhausted T cells was similarly high, unlike effector memory cells.

Generation of TCR beta libraries used UMI-labeled 5' RACE. For each CDR3 protein, TCRdb gives one entry from its re-call of the 5' RACE reads, without DNA. This listing includes under 6,000 distinct CDR3 sequences. Exhausted-like traits marked the TPEX cells, which were CCR7+ PD-1+ TIGIT+ early memory CD8+ T cells. Points on this clonotype: Its matching antigen is unknown.

The CDR3 has 13 residues. The germline gives CDR1 SEHNR, CDR2 FQNEAQ (reference sequence). The TCR sequence derives from a human donor in good health. The sample consisted of CD8+ T cells from PBMCs. The rearrangement links TRBV7-9 to TRBJ1-1; no DNA is available, so the TRBD1 call from TCRdb remains unchecked. The CDR3 sequence is CASTPPRDREAFF.